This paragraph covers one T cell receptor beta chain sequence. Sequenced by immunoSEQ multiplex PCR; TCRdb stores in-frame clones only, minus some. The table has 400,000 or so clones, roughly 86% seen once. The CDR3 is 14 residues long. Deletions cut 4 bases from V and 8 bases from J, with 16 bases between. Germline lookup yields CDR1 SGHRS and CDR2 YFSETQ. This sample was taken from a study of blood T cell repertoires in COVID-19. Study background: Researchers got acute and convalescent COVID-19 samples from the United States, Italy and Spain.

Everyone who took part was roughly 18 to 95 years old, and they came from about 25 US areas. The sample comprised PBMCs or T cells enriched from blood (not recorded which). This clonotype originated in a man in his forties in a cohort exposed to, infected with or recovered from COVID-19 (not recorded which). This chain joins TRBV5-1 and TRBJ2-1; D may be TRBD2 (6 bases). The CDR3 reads CASSGWGVRDEQFF. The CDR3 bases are TGCGCCAGCAGCGGGTGGGGGGTTAGGGATGAGCAGTTCTTC.